One and the same sample provided the 30 T cell receptor beta chains below, sequenced in a study of T cells in Graves' hyperthyroidism and ophthalmopathy. Regions amplified from RNA transcripts were the TCR beta CDR3 regions. RT-PCR in the first round (using the HTBI primer set) targeted the TCR CDR3. TCRdb redid the calling of the multiplex PCR reads with MiXCR, one entry per CDR3 protein. The sample has approximately 870,000 distinct CDR3 sequences, roughly 40% seen once. The specimen was blood. Receptor source: a man aged 18 to 29 with Graves' hyperthyroidism.

This clonotype is a singleton in its sample. This sequence may be a read error, since a much larger clone differs from it by one base. The chain has TRBV10-3 and TRBJ1-3; D is undetermined. The CDR3 has 16 residues. CDR1 is ENHRY, CDR2 SYGVKD, per germline. The CDR3 DNA sequence: TGTGCCATCAGAGAGTCGAACACCTTGGGAGGAAACACCATATATTTT. It yields the protein CAIRESNTLGGNTIYF.

The chain employs TRBV2 and TRBJ1-5; D possibly corresponds to TRBD1 (5 bases). Germline V lookup: CDR1 SNHLY, CDR2 FYNNEI. The CDR3 is 17 amino acids. With 6 bases removed from V and 7 bases from J, the gap between germline ends came to 25 bases. This CDR3 is CASSQEGSQAVGQPQHF. The CDR3 DNA sequence: TGTGCCAGCAGCCAAGAGGGGTCTCAGGCGGTCGGGCAGCCCCAGCATTTT. Combining the CDR3 with reference TRBV2 and TRBJ1-5 gives the whole variable domain EPEVTQTPSHQVTQMGQEVILRCVPISNHLYFYWYRQILGQKVEFLVSFYNNEISEKSEIFDDQFSVERPDGSNFTLKIRSTKLEDSAMYFCASSQEGSQAVGQPQHFGDGTRLSIL.

The rearrangement links TRBV7-3 to TRBJ2-2; D gene unclear. With 5 bases removed from V and 0 bases from J, the gap between germline ends came to 16 bases. CDR3 length equals 17 residues. Germline V gene data show CDR1 as SGHTA and CDR2 as FQGTGA. This CDR3 reads CASSVVLRFANTGELFF. CDR3 nucleotides: TGTGCCAGCAGCGTTGTTTTACGTTTCGCGAACACCGGGGAGCTGTTTTTT.

This chain connects TRBV4-3 to TRBJ2-7; D may correspond to TRBD1 or TRBD2 (6 bases each). Germline V gene data show CDR1 as LGHNA and CDR2 as YSLEER. Trimming took off 1 base at V and 2 bases at J, with 12 bases between the two ends. The CDR3 is 15 residues long. Here the CDR3 DNA reads TGCGCCAGCAGCCAAGTTTCAGGGGAGGCCTACGAGCAGTACTTC. As protein: CASSQVSGEAYEQYF.

This clonotype was picked up a small number of times. V usage is TRBV10-3 and J usage is TRBJ2-7, with D possibly being TRBD2 (6 bases). Germline loops: CDR1 ENHRY, CDR2 SYGVKD. The CDR3 runs 14 residues. Deletions cut 8 bases from V and 0 bases from J, with 14 bases between. The CDR3 protein is CAIQTQGGSYEQYF. Written as DNA, the CDR3 is TGTGCCATCCAGACCCAGGGAGGCTCCTACGAGCAGTACTTC.

This clonotype was seen repeatedly, ten times or more. The chain couples TRBV7-8 to TRBJ1-2; unclear D gene. The germline CDR1 and CDR2 sequences are SGHVS and FQNEAQ. Trimming removed 5 bases from V and 3 bases from J, with 13 bases in between. This CDR3 has 14 residues. This chain's CDR3 is CASSPDAAHYGYTF. CDR3 sequence (DNA): TGTGCCAGCAGCCCCGACGCGGCCCACTATGGCTACACCTTC.

This clonotype was counted between two and nine times. The chain carries TRBV5-1 and TRBJ1-1; 7 nucleotides agree with TRBD1. The trim removed 1 base at V and 1 base at J, leaving 4 bases unmatched. Germline assignment: CDR1 SGHRS and CDR2 YFSETQ. This CDR3 spans 15 amino acids. The chain's CDR3 is CASSLTRGQNTEAFF. The CDR3, as DNA: TGCGCCAGCAGCTTGACAAGGGGGCAGAACACTGAAGCTTTCTTT.

On this clonotype itself: Being one base from a much bigger clone, this may be a read error. The V and J genes are TRBV29-1 and TRBJ2-2, with 8 bases that match TRBD1. CDR3 length equals 13 residues. Looked up from germline, CDR1 is SQVTM and CDR2 is ANQGSEA. CDR3 bases: TGCAGCGTCAACAGGGGGGACACCGGGGAGCTGCTTTTT. Its translation: CSVNRGDTGELLF.

The chain uses TRBV15 and TRBJ1-5, with a possible D match to TRBD1 (5 bases). CDR1 is LNHNV, CDR2 YYDKDF, per germline (reference sequence). The CDR3 length is 12 residues. V was clipped by 6 bases and J by 7 bases, with 10 bases between them. CDR3 sequence (DNA): TGTGCCACCAGGGGGGAGTGGCAGCCCCAGCATTTT. This sequence encodes CATRGEWQPQHF.

This clonotype was counted many times. V gene TRBV20-1 combines with J gene TRBJ1-2; the match to TRBD1 covers 7 bases. J lost 5 bases, V lost 3 bases, and 9 bases had no gene match. Germline CDR1 reads DFQATT; CDR2 reads SNEGSKA (reference sequence). The CDR3 covers 14 residues. The CDR3 DNA reads as TGCAGTGCTAGCGACGGGACAGTGAGATATGGCTACACCTTC. As protein: CSASDGTVRYGYTF.

This clonotype was seen repeatedly, ten times or more. This chain joins TRBV2 and TRBJ1-1; D might be TRBD1 (5 bases). The CDR3 is 12 amino acids. Germline V gene lookup returns CDR1 SNHLY and CDR2 FYNNEI. V was trimmed by 6 bases and J by 7 bases, leaving 12 bases between them. This CDR3 reads CASSRTGHEAFF. As DNA, the CDR3 is TGTGCCAGCAGCCGAACAGGACATGAAGCTTTCTTT.

V gene TRBV25-1 combines with J gene TRBJ1-5; D uncertain. V was trimmed by 4 bases and J by 4 bases, leaving 17 bases between them. CDR1 and CDR2 (germline): MGHDK, SYGVNS. CDR3 length equals 16 residues. CDR3 bases: TGTGCCAGCAGTGCTAGAGATCTGCGAGCGAATCAGCCCCAGCATTTT. This gives the protein CASSARDLRANQPQHF.

With respect to this clonotype: No conserved phenylalanine or tryptophan is present at the end of the CDR3, so a read error is the likely explanation. The rearrangement links TRBV9 to TRBJ1-1, with 8 bases fitting TRBD1. Per the germline V gene, CDR1 is SGDLS and CDR2 is YYNGEE. J was trimmed by 2 bases and V by 3 bases; bases with no gene match: 9. The CDR3 extends over 16 amino acids. For the CDR3, the DNA is TGTGCCAGCAGCGGACCATGGACAGGGATCAACACTGAAGCTTTCCTT. This translates into CASSGPWTGINTEAFL.

CDR3 in amino acids: CASRPTGSVTTLDQPQHF. The CDR3 bases are TGTGCCAGCAGGCCCACAGGGTCTGTGACAACACTGGATCAGCCCCAGCATTTT. J is TRBJ1-5 and V is TRBV6-1; D is perhaps TRBD1 (6 bases). This CDR3 region has 18 residues. Looked up from germline, CDR1 is MNHNS and CDR2 is SASEGT. V gave up 6 bases and J gave up 5 bases, with 26 bases separating them.

V gene TRBV29-1 combines with J gene TRBJ1-2; 9 nucleotides match TRBD1. The V segment lost 5 bases and the J segment 13 bases; nucleotides outside the gene matches: 5. The CDR3 length is 10 residues. The germline gives CDR1 SQVTM, CDR2 ANQGSEA. In nucleotides, the CDR3 is TGCAGCGTTTATGGGGACAGGGCCACCTTC. Amino acid sequence: CSVYGDRATF.

Notes on this clonotype: A much larger clone is a single base away; this may be a read error. This rearrangement joins TRBV20-1 to TRBJ2-2; no reliable D call. The V end was cut by 8 bases, the J end by 6 bases, with 1 base between. The germline gives CDR1 DFQATT, CDR2 SNEGSKA (reference sequence). This CDR3 has 8 residues. The CDR3 is CSPGELFF. CDR3 in DNA: TGCAGTCCCGGGGAGCTGTTTTTT.

This clonotype has a count of ten or more. This rearrangement joins TRBV7-9 to TRBJ1-5; 11 bases line up with TRBD1. V lost 4 bases and J lost 7; bases outside the gene matches: 3. This CDR3 comprises 14 residues. Germline V CDR1 and CDR2: SEHNR, FQNEAQ (reference sequence). The CDR3 spells CASSWGQGEQPQHF. CDR3 nucleotides: TGTGCCAGCAGCTGGGGACAGGGGGAACAGCCCCAGCATTTT.

On this clonotype itself: Likely a read error: the CDR3 ends without its conserved phenylalanine or tryptophan. No DNA is shown, since the ends of the CDR3 on it are uncertain; the CDR3 is the one TCRdb lists. This chain uses TRBV14 with TRBJ2-6; the tabulated D call, TRBD2, remains unverified against the DNA. Germline loops: CDR1 SGHDN, CDR2 FVKESK. The CDR3 comprises 11 residues, both ends counted. CDR3: CASSQVQRAVS.

V usage is TRBV2 and J usage is TRBJ1-6; 7 bases agree with TRBD1. J was trimmed by 7 bases and V by 5 bases; bases with no gene match: 8. Germline-derived CDR1 and CDR2 are SNHLY and FYNNEI. This CDR3 is 15 amino acids long. The CDR3 coding sequence is TGTGCCAGCAGTTTAAAGCTACAGGGGAATTCACCCCTCCACTTT. Translating gives CASSLKLQGNSPLHF.

The V gene is TRBV12-3 or TRBV12-4, the J gene TRBJ1-5; 8 nucleotides line up with TRBD1. The CDR3 consists of 14 residues. After removal of 3 bases from V and 8 bases from J, the junction contained 6 bases not matched to a gene. The CDR3, as DNA: TGTGCCAGCAGTTTGGGCAGGGGGCATGAGCCCCAGCATTTT. Residues: CASSLGRGHEPQHF.

This clonotype was detected ten times or more. This chain connects TRBV19 to TRBJ1-1; 7 positions match TRBD1. The V segment lost 11 bases and the J segment 1 base; nucleotides outside the gene matches: 10. Germline V lookup: CDR1 LNHDA, CDR2 SQIVND (reference sequence). The CDR3 extends over 14 amino acids. The CDR3 coding sequence is TGTGCCGCCTTCAGACAGGGCGAGAACACTGAAGCTTTCTTT. Its translation: CAAFRQGENTEAFF.

This clonotype was observed a few times. The gene calls are TRBV19 and TRBJ2-7, with TRBD2 matching over 10 bases. CDR1 is LNHDA, CDR2 SQIVND, per germline (reference sequence). The CDR3 has 17 amino acids. With 4 bases clipped from V and 3 bases from J, the junction kept 12 bases outside the gene matches. For the CDR3, the DNA is TGTGCCAGTAGTACCAACCACCTAGCGGGAGATGACTACGAGCAGTACTTC. It translates to CASSTNHLAGDDYEQYF.

The chain links TRBV12-3 or TRBV12-4 to TRBJ2-7; D may be TRBD2 (5 bases). CDR3 size: 13 residues. Trimming took 6 bases from V and 9 from J, leaving 18 bases between them. As DNA, the CDR3 is TGTGCCAGCAGCCAAGAGCCGGGAACTTTGCAGTACTTC. Its translation: CASSQEPGTLQYF.

This chain joins TRBV12-3 or TRBV12-4 and TRBJ2-6; 8 bases agree with TRBD1. Trimming removed 6 bases from V and 2 bases from J; junction bases left unmatched: 3. The CDR3 is made up of 15 amino acids. This CDR3 reads CASRNRGTGANVLTF. CDR3 nucleotide sequence: TGTGCCAGCAGGAACAGGGGGACTGGGGCCAACGTCCTGACTTTC.

This clonotype has only a few counts. A much larger clone lies a single base off, so this may be a read error. J is TRBJ2-5 and V is TRBV7-2, with 14 bases aligning to TRBD2. CDR3 length: 15 amino acids. Germline-derived CDR1 and CDR2 are SGHTA and FQGNSA. V was clipped by 5 bases and J by 5 bases; unmatched bases: 4. CDR3 coding DNA: TGTGCCAGCAGCCGGGGACTAGCGGGGGCGGAGACCCAGTACTTC. Translating gives CASSRGLAGAETQYF.

In its sample, this clonotype was seen many times. The V call is TRBV29-1, the J call TRBJ1-6; TRBD1 aligns across 7 bases. Unmatched junction bases numbered 9, after V lost 6 bases and J lost 10 bases. The germline CDR1 and CDR2 sequences are SQVTM and ANQGSEA. The CDR3 contains 13 residues. For the CDR3, the DNA is TGCAGCGTAACCGGGACAGAGGGATCACCCCTCCACTTT. The encoded protein is CSVTGTEGSPLHF.

This clonotype has a count of ten or more. The V call is TRBV20-1, the J call TRBJ1-5, with a weak D call TRBD1 (5 bases). Germline assignment: CDR1 DFQATT and CDR2 SNEGSKA (reference sequence). This CDR3 comprises 13 residues. V lost 6 bases to trimming and J lost 4 bases, with 13 bases between them. CDR3 coding DNA: TGCAGTGCCTACGGGACTGATAATCAGCCCCAGCATTTT. Translation gives CSAYGTDNQPQHF.

This chain connects TRBV6-6 to TRBJ1-4; no clear D. V lost 7 bases, J lost 6 bases, and 15 bases lay in between. Germline V CDR1 and CDR2: MNHNY, SVGAGI (reference sequence). CDR3 size: 14 residues. The DNA of the CDR3 is TGTGCCAGCATTCCCTCGAGGGAGGATGAAAAACTGTTTTTT. Residues: CASIPSREDEKLFF.

The V call is TRBV7-9, the J call TRBJ2-7, with D possibly matching TRBD1 (5 bases). V was pared by 6 bases and J by 4 bases, with 22 bases between. Per the germline V gene, CDR1 is SEHNR and CDR2 is FQNEAQ (reference sequence). This CDR3 has 16 amino acids. The CDR3 coding sequence is TGTGCCAGCAGTCCCCCTACAGGTTACATTCGTTACGAGCAGTACTTC. Translated: CASSPPTGYIRYEQYF.

Regarding this clonotype: At one end, the junction sequence differs from germline, possibly due to a read error. The chain couples TRBV7-2 to TRBJ2-5, with D tentatively TRBD1 (6 bases). Germline CDR1 SGHTA, CDR2 FQGNSA. CDR3 length equals 15 residues. The CDR3 reads CVSSLGGVDGKTQYF. CDR3 sequence (DNA): TGTGTCAGCAGCTTAGGGGGTGTGGATGGGAAGACCCAGTACTTC.